This T cell receptor (beta chain) comes out of a study of blood T cell repertoires in COVID-19. Germline V gene lookup returns CDR1 SGHTA and CDR2 FQGNSA. V lost 5 bases to trimming and J lost 4 bases, with 12 bases between them. CDR3 length: 14 residues. In the original workflow: Cell counts per sample came from amplifying reference gene primers. Profiling relied on immunoSEQ multiplex PCR, and the TCRdb table lists in-frame clones only, not all of them. Clone size and V and J calls were adopted from that table, with D and trimming inferred from the DNA. The sample lists tens of thousands of clones; approximately 86% were seen once.

V is TRBV7-2 and J is TRBJ2-1; tentatively, D is TRBD2 (6 bases). This TCR derives from a woman of 80 years or more with acute or convalescent COVID-19. The sample taken for sequencing was peripheral blood. The CDR3 here is CASSAGTGYNEQFF. For the CDR3, the DNA is TGTGCCAGCAGCGCCGGGACTGGTTACAATGAGCAGTTCTTC.